This T cell receptor beta chain was identified in a study of regulatory T cells in long-lasting Graves disease. At least ten counts were recorded for this clonotype. The target antigen is unknown. Regarding the study as a whole: Patients with persistent disease showed a bias toward TRBV28, TRBJ1-2 and TRBJ2-5. New patients shared fewer than 1,000 public clonotypes, and persistent patients shared more, with a few thousand. Compared with new cases, persistent Graves' patients showed reduced TCR diversity.

Arm-PCR of CDR3 regions and iRepertoire HTBI primers were the basis on which TCR beta libraries were built. From the multiplex PCR reads, TCRdb called clonotypes with MiXCR, one entry per CDR3 protein. Of a few hundred thousand distinct CDR3 sequences in the sample, less than 25% are singletons; the top ten hold roughly 28%. Regarding time point: persistent/refractory GD, antithyroid drugs over 5 years with positive TRAb. Scientists built the TCR library using RNA that was extracted from PBMCs. The CDR3 extends over 16 amino acids. Per the germline V gene, CDR1 is MNHEY and CDR2 is SMNVEV (reference sequence). The ends lost 3 bases at V and 0 bases at J; junction bases unmatched: 2.

The chain couples TRBV27 to TRBJ2-7; TRBD2 agrees at 13 bases. This receptor was obtained from a female donor with Graves disease. The sample consisted of peripheral blood mononuclear cells (PBMCs), taken when the disease was refractory, from a patient treated with antithyroid drugs. CDR3 residues: CASSLGLAGSSYEQYF. The DNA for the CDR3 is TGTGCCAGCAGTTTGGGACTAGCGGGGAGCTCCTACGAGCAGTACTTC.